A selection of T cell receptor beta chains follows, all from one sample in a study of T cells in localized non-small cell lung cancer. TCRdb's copy holds only in-frame clones and misses some; the assay was immunoSEQ multiplex PCR. Of some 140,000 clones listed, around 89% are singletons. The source was peripheral blood, collected before any cancer treatment. These receptors were taken from a female donor older than 55 with stage I lung adenocarcinoma. Each CDR3 is given with its conserved first and last residue. D genes are given only for firm matches. Clone size is stated in some rows and not others, as once, few, many or a class when expanded.

d_call: TRBD2; clone_size: .; v_call: TRBV6-6; j_call: TRBJ2-7; cdr3_nt: TGTGCCAGCAGGTACACCGGGGGGGGCGGGACCTACGAGCAGTACTTC; cdr3_aa: CASRYTGGGGTYEQYF
d_call: .; clone_size: .; v_call: TRBV6-5; j_call: TRBJ1-4; cdr3_nt: TGTGCCAGCAAAGCGGACACCGTCATTGAAAAACTGTTTTTT; cdr3_aa: CASKADTVIEKLFF
d_call: TRBD2; clone_size: .; v_call: TRBV7-3; j_call: TRBJ2-1; cdr3_nt: TGTGCCAGCAGCTTAATACTAGCGGGAGGGCCGGGGAATGAGCAGTTCTTC; cdr3_aa: CASSLILAGGPGNEQFF
d_call: TRBD1; clone_size: .; v_call: TRBV19; j_call: TRBJ1-2; cdr3_nt: TGTGCCAGTACCAACACCGGGACAGGGAACTATGGCTACACCTTC; cdr3_aa: CASTNTGTGNYGYTF
d_call: TRBD1; clone_size: .; v_call: TRBV15; j_call: TRBJ2-7; cdr3_nt: TGTGCCACGGGGACAGCCTCCTACGAGCAGTACTTC; cdr3_aa: CATGTASYEQYF
d_call: TRBD2; clone_size: .; v_call: TRBV12-5; j_call: TRBJ2-1; cdr3_nt: TGTGCTAGTGGTTTGGTATTGGGTAGCGGGAGCAGTGAGCAGTTCTTC; cdr3_aa: CASGLVLGSGSSEQFF
d_call: .; clone_size: .; v_call: TRBV21-1; j_call: TRBJ1-2; cdr3_nt: TGTGCCAGCAGCTGTAAGGGCCGGGGAACTAACTATGGCTACACCTTC; cdr3_aa: CASSCKGRGTNYGYTF
d_call: .; clone_size: .; v_call: TRBV5-1; j_call: TRBJ2-6; cdr3_nt: TGCGCCAGCAACCACGGGACACCACCCTCTGGGGCCAACGTCCTGACTTTC; cdr3_aa: CASNHGTPPSGANVLTF
d_call: TRBD1; clone_size: .; v_call: TRBV19; j_call: TRBJ1-2; cdr3_nt: TGTGCCAGTAGGACAGGGAGTATCACCACTAACTATGGCTACACCTTC; cdr3_aa: CASRTGSITTNYGYTF
d_call: .; clone_size: .; v_call: TRBV9; j_call: TRBJ2-3; cdr3_nt: TGTGCCAGCAGCGACGACAGCAGCACAGATACGCAGTATTTT; cdr3_aa: CASSDDSSTDTQYF
d_call: TRBD1; clone_size: once; v_call: TRBV28; j_call: TRBJ1-4; cdr3_nt: TGTGCCAGCAGTTCCCGACAGGGGGGAAATGAAAAACTGTTTTTT; cdr3_aa: CASSSRQGGNEKLFF
d_call: .; clone_size: .; v_call: TRBV18; j_call: TRBJ1-4; cdr3_nt: TGTGCCAGCTCACCGGACGGTGCAGGGACTAATGAAAAACTGTTTTTT; cdr3_aa: CASSPDGAGTNEKLFF
d_call: .; clone_size: .; v_call: TRBV5-4; j_call: TRBJ2-1; cdr3_nt: TGTGCCAGCAGCCCGGAGGTTTCGGGCGGGGTGGGGTACAATGAGCAGTTCTTC; cdr3_aa: CASSPEVSGGVGYNEQFF
d_call: TRBD1; clone_size: once; v_call: TRBV7-6; j_call: TRBJ1-1; cdr3_nt: TGTGCCAGCAGCTTAAGGGAGGGACAGGGTCCTTCCCCTTTCTTT; cdr3_aa: CASSLREGQGPSPFF
d_call: TRBD2; clone_size: .; v_call: TRBV28; j_call: TRBJ2-3; cdr3_nt: TGTGCCAGCAGTTTATACACTAGCGGGAGAGTCACAGATACGCAGTATTTT; cdr3_aa: CASSLYTSGRVTDTQYF
d_call: .; clone_size: .; v_call: TRBV5-1; j_call: TRBJ1-2; cdr3_nt: TGCGCCAGCAGCACCCGGGGAGTGAGTAACTATGGCTACACCTTC; cdr3_aa: CASSTRGVSNYGYTF
d_call: TRBD2; clone_size: .; v_call: TRBV2; j_call: TRBJ2-3; cdr3_nt: TGTGCCAGCAGGACTAGCTCGGATACGCAGTATTTT; cdr3_aa: CASRTSSDTQYF